A selection of T cell receptor beta chains follows, all from one sample in a study of beta chain features in type 1 diabetes. This table comes from immunoSEQ multiplex PCR, and its TCRdb copy is limited to in-frame clones, with some not included. The table lists around 690,000 clones, approximately 13% of them singletons. The sample comprised naive CD4+ T cells from blood. These receptors came from a man aged 30-40 years with type 1 diabetes. Both conserved end residues are part of each CDR3. D genes are given only for firm matches. Size tells how often a clone was seen (once, few, many) or the class of an expanded clone, and some rows leave it out.

V gene	D gene	clone size	J gene	CDR3 protein	CDR3 DNA
TRBV9	TRBD1	few	TRBJ1-5	CASSVATGEGQPQHF	TGTGCCAGCAGCGTAGCTACAGGGGAAGGGCAGCCCCAGCATTTT
TRBV28	-	-	TRBJ1-5	CASSLRSNQPQHF	TGTGCCAGCAGTTTGCGGAGCAATCAGCCCCAGCATTTT
TRBV18	-	-	TRBJ2-2	CASSPPGRGSYTGELFF	TGTGCCAGCTCACCACCGGGGAGAGGGTCTTACACCGGGGAGCTGTTTTTT
TRBV7-9	-	-	TRBJ1-3	CASSLQDSSGNTIYF	TGTGCCAGCAGCTTACAGGACAGCTCTGGAAACACCATATATTTT
TRBV29-1	TRBD1	-	TRBJ1-2	CSASTGLNYGYTF	TGCAGCGCATCGACAGGGCTAAACTATGGCTACACCTTC
TRBV6-5	-	few	TRBJ1-5	CASRQGNQPQHF	TGTGCCAGCAGACAGGGAAATCAGCCCCAGCATTTT
TRBV7-2	-	few	TRBJ1-5	CASSFSGDSNQPQHF	TGTGCCAGCAGCTTCTCCGGAGATAGCAATCAGCCCCAGCATTTT
TRBV4-2	TRBD1	-	TRBJ2-7	CASSQEGQGDYEQYF	TGTGCCAGCAGCCAAGAGGGACAGGGGGACTACGAGCAGTACTTC
TRBV10-3	-	few	TRBJ2-1	CAISMEVASEQFF	TGTGCCATCAGTATGGAAGTAGCCTCTGAGCAGTTCTTC
TRBV14	-	few	TRBJ1-1	CASSQGSGTEAFF	TGTGCCAGCAGCCAAGGGAGTGGCACTGAAGCTTTCTTT
TRBV7-9	TRBD1	-	TRBJ1-4	CASSLRGGEEKLFF	TGTGCCAGCAGCTTAAGAGGGGGCGAAGAAAAACTGTTTTTT
TRBV7-2	TRBD2	-	TRBJ2-3	CASNELAGGTDTQYF	TGTGCCAGCAACGAACTAGCGGGGGGCACAGATACGCAGTATTTT
TRBV6-1	-	few	TRBJ2-1	CASPLDSTHSEQFF	TGTGCCAGCCCGCTAGACAGTACTCACAGTGAGCAGTTCTTC
TRBV9	TRBD1	few	TRBJ1-5	CASSPGTGTYQPQHF	TGTGCCAGCAGCCCCGGGACAGGGACGTATCAGCCCCAGCATTTT
TRBV10-3	-	-	TRBJ1-2	CAIKGIGVGYTF	TGTGCCATCAAGGGGATAGGGGTTGGCTACACCTTC
TRBV2	TRBD1	-	TRBJ2-1	CASSVGQGVVNEQFF	TGTGCCAGCAGTGTGGGACAGGGAGTTGTCAATGAGCAGTTCTTC
TRBV7-2	TRBD2	-	TRBJ2-7	CASSSGLAGVNEQYF	TGTGCCAGCAGCTCTGGACTAGCGGGGGTCAACGAGCAGTACTTC
TRBV2	TRBD2	-	TRBJ2-2	CASTSGRGTGELFF	TGTGCCAGCACTTCAGGGAGGGGCACCGGGGAGCTGTTTTTT